The source of this T cell receptor beta chain is a study of CD8 T cells in ankylosing spondylitis. Study-wide results and caveats: Before this, some motif variants had been reported in reactive arthritis synovial fluid and blood. A CD8+ phenotype characterized the disease-linked clones, which were relatively rare in peripheral blood. Matched ankylosing spondylitis synovial fluid reportedly showed significant enrichment of disease-linked clones. It appeared that ankylosing spondylitis blood was characterized by a TCR beta motif of several highly homologous variants.

Trimming left V 6 bases short and J 3 bases short, with 13 bases between. Per germline, CDR1 SGHRS and CDR2 YFSETQ. The CDR3 totals 14 residues. Molecular-barcoded quantitative 5'-RACE produced these TCR beta libraries. TCRdb reanalysed the 5' RACE reads using MiXCR and keeps one entry per CDR3 protein. In the table there are hundreds of thousands of distinct CDR3 sequences, 25% to 30% of which are singletons. Concerning this clonotype: Antigen unknown.

The material sequenced was blood, either unsorted or a sorted T cell fraction (not recorded which). The TCR comes from a male donor with ankylosing spondylitis. The V call is TRBV5-1, the J call TRBJ2-1, with unresolved D. CDR3 bases: TGCGCCAGCATGAGTAGCACTGGCTACAATGAGCAGTTCTTC. Translated, it gives CASMSSTGYNEQFF.